The 14 T cell receptor beta chains reported below all come from one sample, sequenced in a study of blood T cells in healthy people across ages. The second PCR ran roughly 6 to 12 cycles with a sample-barcoded 5' primer and J-beta primers. TCRdb re-called the 5' RACE reads through MiXCR, storing one row per CDR3 protein. The table records a few hundred thousand distinct CDR3 sequences, roughly 26% of them present only once. Source material: blood. The source of these receptors is an older woman in good health.

This clonotype was picked up many times. The chain uses TRBV4-3 and TRBJ2-1; 7 bases agree with TRBD2. CDR3 length equals 14 residues. With 2 bases clipped from V and 12 bases from J, the junction kept 10 bases outside the gene matches. Germline-derived CDR1 and CDR2 are LGHNA and YSLEER. The CDR3, as DNA: TGCGCCAGCAGCCAAACCTCGGGACTATCGCGGCAGTTCTTC. This sequence encodes CASSQTSGLSRQFF.

V and J are TRBV28 and TRBJ2-6, with 7 bases identical to TRBD1. Trimming at V came to 4 bases and at J to 2 bases, leaving 8 bases not matched to a gene. Germline V lookup: CDR1 MDHEN, CDR2 SYDVKM. The CDR3 covers 17 residues. CDR3 nucleotides: TGTGCCAGCAGTTCCGACAGGGAATCCCCTGGGGCCAACGTCCTGACTTTC. Residues: CASSSDRESPGANVLTF.

This clonotype was observed many times. The chain joins TRBV5-1 to TRBJ2-1; TRBD2 might be the D (5 bases). Trimming took off 8 bases at V and 1 base at J, with 13 bases between the two ends. Germline CDR1 and CDR2: SGHRS and YFSETQ. This CDR3 is 14 amino acids long. The CDR3 DNA follows: TGCGCCAGTCGGATCGGGGAGTCCTACAATGAGCAGTTCTTC. This encodes CASRIGESYNEQFF.

The chain is built from TRBV7-3 and TRBJ2-5, with 8 bases aligning to TRBD2. V gave up 6 bases and J gave up 5 bases; unmatched junction bases: 11. The CDR3 contains 15 residues. Germline V gives CDR1 SGHTA, CDR2 FQGTGA. The CDR3 coding sequence is TGTGCCAGCAGTTCAGGCTTAGCGGGAATTGAGACCCAGTACTTC. Amino acid sequence: CASSSGLAGIETQYF.

The rearrangement uses TRBV29-1 and TRBJ2-6; unclear D gene. Trimming pared 3 bases from V and 0 bases from J, leaving 9 bases between. The CDR3 contains 15 residues. Looked up from germline, CDR1 is SQVTM and CDR2 is ANQGSEA. The CDR3 region has the DNA TGCAGCGTTGAGGCACTGGACTCTGGGGCCAACGTCCTGACTTTC. This gives the protein CSVEALDSGANVLTF.

This clonotype has a count of ten or more. J is TRBJ2-7 and V is TRBV20-1; 10 nucleotides match TRBD2. The CDR3 runs 17 residues. CDR1 is DFQATT and CDR2 is SNEGSKA in the germline V gene (reference sequence). V trimming: 2 bases; J trimming: 2 bases; junction bases outside the gene matches: 12. This chain's CDR3 is CSARPTSGPLPAYEQYF. CDR3 bases: TGCAGTGCTAGACCGACTAGCGGGCCTTTACCCGCCTACGAGCAGTACTTC.

Comment on this clonotype: Likely a read error: the CDR3 ends without its conserved phenylalanine or tryptophan. This chain uses TRBV12-3 or TRBV12-4 with TRBJ2-4, with D perhaps TRBD1 (6 bases). V was clipped by 6 bases and J by 7 bases, with 16 bases between them. The CDR3 sequence is 14 residues long. CDR3: CASSAYRERNIQYI. Here the CDR3 DNA reads TGTGCCAGCAGCGCCTACAGGGAAAGGAACATTCAGTACATC.

This rearrangement joins TRBV20-1 to TRBJ1-2, with TRBD1 identical over 8 bases. Germline V gene lookup returns CDR1 DFQATT and CDR2 SNEGSKA (reference sequence). The CDR3 sequence is 16 residues long. V lost 1 base and J lost 1; bases outside the gene matches: 8. CDR3 nucleotide sequence: TGCAGTGCTAGAGCTCCCGTGACAGGGGATAACTATGGCTACACCTTC. This translates into CSARAPVTGDNYGYTF.

This chain uses TRBV6-5 with TRBJ1-4; the D gene is possibly TRBD1 (5 bases). The V and J ends lost 6 bases and 13 bases respectively, with 18 bases between them. CDR3 length equals 13 residues. CDR1 and CDR2 (germline): MNHEY, SVGAGI. CDR3 DNA: TGTGCCAGCAGGACGGGACTTCTTGGTGGACTGTTTTTT. It translates to CASRTGLLGGLFF.

The chain has TRBV27 and TRBJ2-7, with TRBD2 as a possible D gene (6 bases). The length of the CDR3 is 14 residues. The germline CDR1 and CDR2 sequences are MNHEY and SMNVEV (reference sequence). Trimming removed 2 bases from V and 4 bases from J, with 12 bases in between. CDR3 protein: CASSLNGGEYEQYF. The CDR3 coding sequence is TGTGCCAGCAGTTTAAACGGAGGGGAGTACGAGCAGTACTTC.

Details on this clonotype: A read error may produce the germline difference seen at one junction end. This chain connects TRBV3-1 to TRBJ1-1, with D possibly matching TRBD1 (6 bases). CDR1 is LGHDT and CDR2 is YNNKEL in the germline V gene (reference sequence). The CDR3 spans 12 residues. CDR3 protein: CASSLPTGGQSF. The CDR3 nucleotides read TGTGCCAGCAGCCTCCCGACCGGGGGCCAAAGCTTT.

Here the CDR3 reads CASSKATTGGSTEAFF. CDR3 nucleotide sequence: TGTGCCAGCAGCAAAGCTACGACAGGGGGTAGCACTGAAGCTTTCTTT. The chain couples TRBV21-1 to TRBJ1-1; the tabulated D call, TRBD1, remains unverified against the DNA. TRBV21-1 is a documented pseudogene. The CDR3 loop spans 16 amino acids.

This clonotype was seen more than once but under ten times. The chain is built from TRBV7-2 and TRBJ2-4; possibly TRBD2 for D (6 bases). Trimming cost V 5 bases and J 8 bases, with 13 bases left between them. The CDR3 length is 13 residues. Germline V gives CDR1 SGHTA, CDR2 FQGNSA. Here the CDR3 reads CASSPQTRDIQYF. The DNA of the CDR3 is TGTGCCAGCAGCCCGCAGACTAGGGACATTCAGTACTTC.

The chain has TRBV6-5 and TRBJ1-2; TRBD1 matches at 9 bases. The V gene end was trimmed by 6 bases and the J gene end by 8 bases; junction bases not matched to a gene: 1. Per the germline V gene, CDR1 is MNHEY and CDR2 is SVGAGI. The CDR3 has 11 residues. For the CDR3, the DNA is TGTGCCAGCAGGGACAGGGGCGGCTACACCTTC. It encodes CASRDRGGYTF.